What follows are 2 T cell receptor beta chains derived from one specimen sequenced in a study of shared clonotypes between healthy human individuals. Naive CD8 populations comprised CD45RO-negative cells positively selected for CCR7, excluding terminally differentiated effector memory CD45RA+ cells. Sequenced by immunoSEQ multiplex PCR; TCRdb stores in-frame clones only, minus some. The table records around 1.9 million clones, roughly 95% of them present only once. The sequencing sample was made of naive CD8+ T cells from PBMCs. All receptors derive from a man aged 18 to 30 in good health. Some clones in this sample may be carry-over from other donors' samples.

For this clone: Within the sample, other DNA sequences also encode this same CDR3. The chain employs TRBV4-3 and TRBJ2-7; D is ambiguous. The germline V gene has CDR1 LGHNA and CDR2 YSLEER. CDR3 size: 14 residues. V was pared by 4 bases and J by 0 bases, with 10 bases between. CDR3 in DNA: TGCGCCAGCAGCCCTGCCTTAGCCTCCTACGAGCAGTACTTC. It codes for CASSPALASYEQYF.

The chain employs TRBV2 and TRBJ1-4; D is possibly TRBD1 (5 bases). V dropped 3 bases and J dropped 7 bases, with 15 bases sitting between them. The CDR3 has 15 residues. The germline V gene has CDR1 SNHLY and CDR2 FYNNEI. CDR3 coding DNA: TGTGCCAGCAGTGACCAGGGCCGGGAGGGTGAAAAACTGTTTTTT. Amino acid sequence: CASSDQGREGEKLFF.